This T cell receptor (beta chain) emerged from a study of cytomegalovirus exposure and HLA in healthy donors (dated by TCRdb to between 2016 and 2019). Notes on the research overall: According to an earlier analysis of 550 to 750 of the donors, about 179 million T cells yielded some 120 million unique TCR beta sequences and approximately 300 Gb of sequence data. Roughly 320 gigabases of sequencing data and about 92 million unique TCR sequences made up an early release that covered approximately 620 HLA-typed donors. The genetic ancestry cluster associated with self-reported Caucasian donors included around four fifths of the roughly 400 genotyped donors. The study aimed to test whether cataloging public T cell receptors could reveal signatures of past pathogen exposure. Using immunosequencing, the study profiled T cell repertoires from 500 to 800 subjects and related those repertoires to cytomegalovirus serostatus. In addition to the first cohort of around 670 subjects, a separate validation cohort of about 120 different subjects was used. High-throughput TCR immunosequencing, statistical association of individual TCRs with disease status, and machine learning were combined to predict cytomegalovirus infection status. A later analysis re-analyzed previously published TCR beta repertoires from several hundred donors and added high-resolution HLA genotyping to study TCR occurrence patterns. The later analysis used no new phenotypic data to find candidate immune exposures, relying instead on TCR beta sequences and their occurrence across donors. An earlier analysis of a few hundred of the donors applied high-throughput TCR beta sequencing to assess whether each TCR beta V gene segment acted as functional or pseudogenic. Donor age, sex, ethnicity and CMV serostatus were collected together with the repertoire data. A later genetic analysis took genome-wide SNP genotypes for about 65% of the roughly 670 donors and used that subset as a discovery cohort. Every repertoire in the discovery cohort had been generated on one and the same sequencing platform. HLA typing included class I and class II loci at four-digit resolution. Typing coverage differed by locus: A, B, C, DRB1 and DQB1 were typed in about 629-640 donors, DQA1 in around 500, DPA1 in roughly 590, and DPB1 in 450 to 490. Because of strong linkage in the cohort, a handful of DR-DQ haplotypes were treated as single units for association and clustering. Across under 500 genotyped donors of the cohort, an average of about 240,000 unique TCR beta nucleotide sequences per donor were sequenced, and around 19% of those sequences were non-productive.

CDR3 length: 17 amino acids, cysteine to phenylalanine. CDR3 DNA only is kept here, 51 bases in frame from base 1. CDR1 and CDR2 were assigned from the germline V gene as SGHTA and FQGNSA. Relative to germline, V is missing 2 bases and J is missing 0 bases, with 8 bases of the junction outside any gene match. The cohort comprised some 700 healthy bone marrow donors. Cohort members were all nominally healthy when sampled, although unrecorded immune exposures were likely present. The donor was CMV seropositive and belonged to the group of some 290 seropositive cohort members. A peripheral blood sample was collected from each donor, and TCR beta sequencing was performed on peripheral blood mononuclear cells. The Qiagen DNeasy Blood Extraction Kit was used to extract genomic DNA from the blood cell samples. Study-level results and caveats: Some IMGT-functional V segments, including TRBV6-2 and TRBV6-3, could not be distinguished by the 87-base-pair reads and were therefore excluded. A later genetic analysis reported fewer N-insertions in productive TCRs among donors in an Asian-associated ancestry cluster than the approximately 670-donor mean. When HLA alleles, especially DR and DQ, strongly co-occurred, attributing TCR associations to individual alleles was difficult. Because some donors lacked HLA typing at each locus, the association tests relied only on the typed subset. A later analysis found that TCR association rates varied across HLA loci, with DRB1 alleles showing the most associated TCRs and HLA-C alleles the fewest. A later analysis found that most CMV-associated TCR beta chains appeared HLA-restricted, with HLA associations seemingly driven largely by CMV exposure. The authors suggested that the approach could potentially be generalized to other disease states and immunological phenotypes. An earlier analysis of approximately 500 of the donors showed that most TCR beta V segments appeared in productive rearrangements either about 90% or about 30% of the time, which broadly matched IMGT annotations. In a later analysis, HLA-associated TCR beta chains showed more clonal expansion and lower generation probabilities than non-associated chains that were equally common. A further reported finding was that TCR beta sequences accurately predicted the HLA-A and HLA-B alleles for most subjects in the first cohort. Sequencing depth was assumed to be roughly uniform across donors in the presence/absence analyses, though that assumption may not hold. CMV serostatus was the only immune exposure information available for the cohort. The study listed 170 or so TCR beta chains as associated with cytomegalovirus. Correlated functional status among segregating V segments might reflect linkage disequilibrium, but an unknown experimental factor could not be ruled out. In a later genetic analysis, a missense DCLRE1C variant was associated with V-gene and J-gene trimming of TCR beta chains, and the association was replicated in an independent cohort. About 17 rarely observed V segments, including chromosome 9 orphons, were excluded from the earlier analysis of 550 to 700 of the donors because counts were too low. Most TCR sequences were observed very rarely across donors, whereas some public TCRs were present in many individuals. In this cohort, only TCR beta chains were sequenced, and detectable features were limited by the absence of alpha or paired-chain data. A group of highly shared sequence variants was considered likely to be a technical artifact of the sequencing pipeline. In vitro tests confirmed that a few of the cytomegalovirus-associated TCR beta chains recognize cytomegalovirus antigens. A later analysis reported that several top co-occurrence clusters appeared linked to parvovirus B19, influenza, CMV and Epstein-Barr virus. At a false discovery rate of 0.05, a later analysis linked about 16,000 TCR beta sequences to specific HLA alleles. The classifier was reported to diagnose cytomegalovirus status with high specificity and sensitivity in both the original and validation cohorts.

In the case of this clone: It lacks a known antigen. No base-level quality is on record; no much larger clone is a single base apart.

The method was the immunoSEQ multiplex PCR assay. For the multiplex PCR, a mixture combining 60 forward primers for TCR Vbeta segments and 13 reverse primers for TCR Jbeta segments was used. The CDR3 region of rearranged TCR beta genes was amplified from genomic DNA by a multiplex PCR assay. The Illumina HiSeq System was used to sequence the amplified TCR beta libraries as 87-base-pair reads. Concerning the study's data processing: Across the 600 to 700 repertoires, a later analysis counted 75 million to 90 million unique TCR beta chains, some 11 million of which were shared by at least two donors. Raw reads were error-corrected and collapsed into unique sequences with a nearest-neighbor algorithm that merged closely related sequences to remove PCR and sequencing errors. To assign V, D and J gene segments, CDR3 sequences were aligned to IMGT reference sequences. For a sequence to be retained, a match of at least six nucleotides to both a V gene segment and a J gene segment was required. Rearrangements were called productive when the CDR3 lacked stop codons and stayed in frame with V and J; all others were non-productive. CDR3 was defined by IMGT convention, running from the second conserved V-encoded cysteine to the conserved J-encoded phenylalanine. The earlier analysis of some 550 of the donors excluded any sequence lacking an unambiguous match to a single V gene segment. An earlier analysis of 450 to 650 of the donors called V segments functional above 56.7% productive rearrangements and segregating when the between-donor standard deviation exceeded 5%. To diagnose cytomegalovirus status from the catalog of TCR beta chain sequences, a statistical classification framework was built. A later analysis assigned V and J genes by comparing TCR nucleotide sequences with IMGT/GENE-DB human TR gene sequences. In a later analysis, CDR3 sequences and most-parsimonious VDJ recombination scenarios were assigned using the TCRdist pipeline. In a later analysis, every TCR beta chain was defined by the combination of its CDR3 amino acid sequence and its V-gene family, and reads without a unique V-gene family were dropped. A later analysis removed 592 highly shared, low-generation-probability nucleotide sequences to deal with suspected cross-contamination and a sequencing artifact. In a later analysis, a clonal expansion index for each public chain was calculated from normalized within-repertoire ranks of inferred template counts. A later analysis computed generation probabilities with a VDJ recombination model fitted to out-of-frame rearrangements, and checked the results against IGoR. Hypergeometric tests were used in a later analysis to score TCR-TCR, TCR-HLA and TCR-CMV co-occurrence, with a repertoire-size bias correction applied to the TCR pairs. To estimate false discovery rates, a later analysis permuted the HLA or CMV assignments 20 times. In a later analysis, co-occurring TCRs were grouped using DBSCAN, and TCRdist sequence similarity was added for clustering within HLA-allele-positive subsets. For co-occurrence clustering, repertoires with fewer than 30,000 or more than 120,000 public chains were excluded, along with four or five repertoires with anomalous nucleotide sharing. The table was pulled from immuneACCESS by TCRdb, which kept in-frame rearrangements only. Such tables lose some clones; where checked, under half of the loss comes from unresolved V genes, and the rest has no known cause. The V and J calls and clone size are taken from that table; D and trimming were inferred from the DNA. This sample lists 95,000 to 100,000 clones; around 86% were detected once. Roughly 3.5% of the sample rests with the top ten.

The sequence was collected from a female donor in good health and CMV-seropositive. The V gene is TRBV7-2 and the J gene is TRBJ1-1, with 8 bases in between that match TRBD1. Sequenced input: PBMCs. CDR3 protein: CASSLWTGNRMNTEAFF. The base sequence is TGTGCCAGCAGCTTATGGACAGGGAATCGAATGAACACTGAAGCTTTCTTT. The entire variable domain, with the stretches around the CDR3 drawn from the reference TRBV7-2 and TRBJ1-1 proteins, is GAGVSQSPSNKVTEKGKDVELRCDPISGHTALYWYRQSLGQGLEFLIYFQGNSAPDKSGLPSDRFSAERTGGSVSTLTIQRTQQEDSAVYLCASSLWTGNRMNTEAFFGQGTRLTVV.